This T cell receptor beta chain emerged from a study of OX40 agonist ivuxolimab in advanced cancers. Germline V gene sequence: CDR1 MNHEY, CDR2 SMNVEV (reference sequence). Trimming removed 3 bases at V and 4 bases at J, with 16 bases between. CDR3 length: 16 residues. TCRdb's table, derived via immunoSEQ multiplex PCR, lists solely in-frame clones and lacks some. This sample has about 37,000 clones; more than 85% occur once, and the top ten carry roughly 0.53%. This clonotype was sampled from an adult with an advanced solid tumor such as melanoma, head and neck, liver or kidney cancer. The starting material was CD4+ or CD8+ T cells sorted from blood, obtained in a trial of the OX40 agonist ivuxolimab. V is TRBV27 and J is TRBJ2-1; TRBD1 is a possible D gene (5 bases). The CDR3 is CASSFRALNIYNEQFF. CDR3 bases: TGTGCCAGCAGTTTCAGGGCCCTGAATATTTACAATGAGCAGTTCTTC.